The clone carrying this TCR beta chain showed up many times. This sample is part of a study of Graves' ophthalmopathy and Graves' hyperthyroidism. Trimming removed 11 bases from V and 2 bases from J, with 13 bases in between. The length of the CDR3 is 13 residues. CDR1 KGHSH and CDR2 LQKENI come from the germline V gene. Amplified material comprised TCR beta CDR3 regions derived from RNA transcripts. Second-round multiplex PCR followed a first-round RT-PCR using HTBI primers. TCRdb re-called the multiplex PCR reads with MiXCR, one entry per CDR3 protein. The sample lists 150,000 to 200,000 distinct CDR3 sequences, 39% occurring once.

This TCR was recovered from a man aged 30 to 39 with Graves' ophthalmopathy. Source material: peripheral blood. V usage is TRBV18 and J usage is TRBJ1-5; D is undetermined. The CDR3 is CAGTSGRNQPQHF. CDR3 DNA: TGTGCCGGAACGAGCGGGCGCAATCAGCCCCAGCATTTT.